The entry below describes one TCR beta chain. Its specificity is not known. The sample belongs to a study of human T cells and chemical hapten exposure. Study overall: Variation in per-sample TCR yields came mainly from small pooled library volume differences. Overall study results and limits: Counts of expanded TCRs (at PT1) showed a positive correlation with patch test score. No alteration of TCRs above 1 in 1000 frequency was seen with DPC sensitization.

Treatment given: therapeutic diphenylcyclopropenone sensitization with weekly scalp DPC. Library preparation tagged each individual cDNA molecule with a unique molecular identifier. How the authors handled the data: There were a median of roughly 100,000 TCRs per sample, with a range from about 20,000 to 700,000. Using its own MiXCR run on the reads, TCRdb lists one record per CDR3 protein. TCRdb assigned the V and J calls; the authors' analysis was not used. The sample lists just over 2,500 distinct CDR3 sequences; 40% to 45% were seen once. The V end lost 1 base, the J end lost 5 bases, and 15 bases lay between the germline ends. Germline values: CDR1 LNHNV, CDR2 YYDKDF (reference sequence). This CDR3 spans 16 amino acids.

This receptor was taken from an adult with alopecia areata. Some clones in this sample may be carry-over from other donors' samples. This table probably holds off-target reads from a library built for another chain. The sample was whole blood, taken before DPC sensitization or 2, 6, or about 24 weeks after (not recorded which). This sequence joins TRBV15 and TRBJ2-4; D is unresolved. The CDR3 spells CATSRAGRPQQNIQYF. The CDR3 DNA sequence: TGTGCCACCAGCAGAGCCGGAAGACCCCAGCAAAACATTCAGTACTTC.